The 4 T cell receptor beta chains presented below share a single source sample, sequenced in a study of OX40 agonist ivuxolimab in advanced cancers. Preparation of the library involved the immunoSEQ multiplex PCR assay. TCRdb re-hosts the immuneACCESS table, in-frame sequences only. Its copies lack some clones; in the studies checked, an unresolved V gene accounts for under half of them, and the cause for the rest is not known. The sample table records 50,000 to 65,000 clones; roughly four fifths of these occur just once. Just under 5% of the sample is taken by the ten largest. Specimen: CD4+ or CD8+ T cells sorted from blood, collected in a trial of the OX40 agonist ivuxolimab. These receptors all come from an adult with an advanced solid tumor such as melanoma, head and neck, liver or kidney cancer.

The CDR3 DNA reads TGCAGCGTTGAAATATTAACCCGACAGGGGGAGCAGTACTTC. This codes for CSVEILTRQGEQYF. The chain carries TRBV29-1 and TRBJ2-7, with 8 bases lining up with TRBD1. This CDR3 comprises 14 residues. After removal of 2 bases from V and 7 bases from J, the junction contained 10 bases not matched to a gene. CDR1 SQVTM and CDR2 ANQGSEA come from the germline V gene.

The chain links TRBV7-6 to TRBJ1-1; TRBD1 matches at 7 bases. Germline loops: CDR1 SGHVS, CDR2 FNYEAQ. Unmatched junction bases numbered 4, after V lost 8 bases and J lost 1 base. CDR3 length: 13 amino acids. The CDR3 spells CASGGQANTEAFF. CDR3 coding DNA: TGTGCCAGCGGAGGACAGGCGAACACTGAAGCTTTCTTT.

This clone occurred once. This sequence joins TRBV5-1 and TRBJ2-1; perhaps D is TRBD1 or TRBD2 (5 bases each). CDR1 and CDR2 (germline): SGHRS, YFSETQ. The V end lost 4 bases, the J end lost 5 bases, and 16 bases lay between the germline ends. The CDR3 runs to 15 residues. The CDR3 DNA follows: TGCGCCAGCAGCCCCTCAGGGCTAGCCCACAATGAGCAGTTCTTC. The encoded protein is CASSPSGLAHNEQFF.

V and J are TRBV7-7 and TRBJ2-1; D not resolved. V shed 0 bases and J shed 8 bases, with 8 bases lying between them. From germline, CDR1 is SSHAT and CDR2 FNYEAQ (reference sequence). The CDR3 contains 13 residues. CDR3 sequence (DNA): TGTGCCAGCAGCTTAGCGCAGGTAGATGAGCAGTTCTTC. Translating gives CASSLAQVDEQFF.